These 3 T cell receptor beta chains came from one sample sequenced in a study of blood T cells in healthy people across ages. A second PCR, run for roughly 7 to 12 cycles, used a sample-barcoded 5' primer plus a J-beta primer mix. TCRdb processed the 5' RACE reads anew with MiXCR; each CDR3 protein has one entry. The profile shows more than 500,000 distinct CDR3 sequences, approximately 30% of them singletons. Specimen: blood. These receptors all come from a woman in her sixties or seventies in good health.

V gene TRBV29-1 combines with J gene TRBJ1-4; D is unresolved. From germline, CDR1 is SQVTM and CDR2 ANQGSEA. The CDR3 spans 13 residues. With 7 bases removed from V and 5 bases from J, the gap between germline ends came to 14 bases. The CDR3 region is CSAVPGPNEKLFF. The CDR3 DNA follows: TGCAGCGCCGTTCCAGGACCCAATGAAAAACTGTTTTTT. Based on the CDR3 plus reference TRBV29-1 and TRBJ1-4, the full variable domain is SAVISQKPSRDICQRGTSLTIQCQVDSQVTMMFWYRQQPGQSLTLIATANQGSEATYESGFVIDKFPISRPNLTFSTLTVSNMSPEDSSIYLCSAVPGPNEKLFFGSGTQLSVL.

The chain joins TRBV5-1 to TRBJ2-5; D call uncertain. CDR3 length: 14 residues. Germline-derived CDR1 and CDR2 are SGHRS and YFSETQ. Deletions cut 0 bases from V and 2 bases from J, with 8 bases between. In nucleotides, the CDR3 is TGCGCCAGCAGCTTGGCGACTCCTCAAGAGACCCAGTACTTC. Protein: CASSLATPQETQYF.

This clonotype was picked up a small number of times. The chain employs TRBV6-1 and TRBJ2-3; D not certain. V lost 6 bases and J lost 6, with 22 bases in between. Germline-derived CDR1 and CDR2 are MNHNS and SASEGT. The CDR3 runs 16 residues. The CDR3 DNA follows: TGTGCCAGCAGGGCCGCGGACGCAAGTTCGTGGGATACGCAGTATTTT. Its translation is CASRAADASSWDTQYF.